Presented here are 22 T cell receptor beta chains from one specimen sequenced in a study of blood T cell repertoires in COVID-19. Only in-frame clones appear in the TCRdb table, and some are missing; sequencing was by immunoSEQ multiplex PCR. The table records approximately 100,000 clones, around 90% of them present only once. Sequenced material: peripheral blood. These receptors came from a man between 65 and 85 years old with acute or convalescent COVID-19.

The J gene is TRBJ2-1, the V gene TRBV27; maybe TRBD1 (6 bases). With 4 bases removed from V and 5 bases from J, the gap between germline ends came to 18 bases. This CDR3 is built from 16 residues. Germline CDR1 MNHEY, CDR2 SMNVEV (reference sequence). DNA for the CDR3: TGTGCCAGCAGTTGGACCGGGACACCCAGCCACAATGAGCAGTTCTTC. This translates into CASSWTGTPSHNEQFF.

The rearrangement uses TRBV6-5 and TRBJ2-3, with 7 bases identical to TRBD1. The germline V gene has CDR1 MNHEY and CDR2 SVGAGI. The CDR3 is 15 amino acids. With 5 bases clipped from V and 5 bases from J, the junction kept 10 bases outside the gene matches. This chain's CDR3 is CASSSMTGSGDTQYF. The CDR3 DNA reads TGTGCCAGCAGTAGTATGACAGGGTCGGGAGATACGCAGTATTTT.

This clone was seen just once. The chain combines TRBV16 with TRBJ1-6, with 11 bases fitting TRBD1. The CDR3 contains 21 residues. The germline V gene encodes CDR1 KGHSY and CDR2 FQNENV. V shed 3 bases and J 0 bases; nucleotides not matched to a gene: 13. The CDR3 DNA reads as TGTGCCAGCAGCCAGCCGGGACAGGGGGGCCCCACGAGCTCCTATAATTCACCCCTCCACTTT. It codes for CASSQPGQGGPTSSYNSPLHF.

The chain uses TRBV5-5 and TRBJ1-3; D is ambiguous. With 0 bases removed from V and 2 bases from J, the gap between germline ends came to 9 bases. This CDR3 is 15 amino acids long. Germline CDR1 reads SGHKS; CDR2 reads YYEKEE (reference sequence). The DNA of the CDR3 is TGTGCCAGCAGCTTGGGCCACTTTACTGGAAACACCATATATTTT. Translated: CASSLGHFTGNTIYF. The full variable domain, with the rest looked up from reference TRBV5-5 and TRBJ1-3, is DAGVTQSPTHLIKTRGQQVTLRCSPISGHKSVSWYQQVLGQGPQFIFQYYEKEERGRGNFPDRFSARQFPNYSSELNVNALLLGDSALYLCASSLGHFTGNTIYFGEGSWLTVV.

The rearrangement uses TRBV28 and TRBJ1-2; maybe TRBD1 (6 bases). The CDR3 sequence is 12 residues long. Germline values: CDR1 MDHEN, CDR2 SYDVKM. V was cut by 5 bases and J by 5 bases, with 9 bases left in between. The DNA for the CDR3 is TGTGCCAGCAGTACACAGGGTTATGGCTACACCTTC. Translated, it gives CASSTQGYGYTF.

The V and J genes are TRBV7-9 and TRBJ2-1; 11 bases are shared with TRBD2. Germline CDR1 is SEHNR and CDR2 is FQNEAQ (reference sequence). The CDR3 has 16 amino acids. J lost 7 bases, V lost 5 bases, and 10 bases had no gene match. CDR3 in amino acids: CASSMPPGLAENEQFF. The CDR3 DNA reads TGTGCCAGCAGCATGCCCCCGGGACTAGCGGAAAATGAGCAGTTCTTC.

The genes are TRBV7-2 and TRBJ1-2; D possibly corresponds to TRBD1 (6 bases). Germline CDR1 SGHTA, CDR2 FQGNSA. The V gene lost 5 bases and the J gene lost 6 bases, with 19 bases spanning the gap. The CDR3 runs 15 residues. The CDR3: CASSQWAMGGHGYTF. As DNA, the CDR3 is TGTGCCAGCAGCCAATGGGCTATGGGGGGGCATGGCTACACCTTC.

This clone was seen a few times. The gene calls are TRBV5-8 and TRBJ2-3; TRBD2 agrees at 11 bases. Germline V lookup: CDR1 SGHTS, CDR2 YDEGEE. Losses at the gene ends were 0 bases for V and 5 bases for J; bases not matched to a gene: 8. CDR3 length: 17 residues. CDR3 protein: CASSLEGTSGSGDTQYF. The CDR3 nucleotides read TGTGCCAGCAGCTTGGAAGGGACTAGCGGCTCTGGAGATACGCAGTATTTT.

The chain uses TRBV5-1 and TRBJ1-2; TRBD1 might be the D (5 bases). Germline CDR1 reads SGHRS; CDR2 reads YFSETQ. This CDR3 region has 15 residues. V lost 5 bases to trimming and J lost 3 bases, with 17 bases between them. The CDR3 sequence: CASRPRPAGHYGYTF. CDR3 nucleotide sequence: TGCGCCAGCAGGCCCCGCCCGGCGGGGCACTATGGCTACACCTTC.

This chain connects TRBV2 to TRBJ2-7; D unresolved. The CDR3 has 14 residues. V gave up 4 bases and J gave up 2 bases, with 12 bases separating them. Germline CDR1 is SNHLY and CDR2 is FYNNEI. This CDR3 reads CASSVGQVPYEQYF. The CDR3 coding sequence is TGTGCCAGCAGTGTGGGTCAGGTCCCCTACGAGCAGTACTTC.

The gene calls are TRBV6-2 or TRBV6-3 and TRBJ2-1, with D unresolved. The CDR3 spans 12 residues. CDR1 and CDR2 (germline): MNHEY, SVGEGT. V was shortened by 6 bases and J by 8 bases, with 11 bases between the two germline ends. The CDR3: CASSALDYEQFF. The CDR3 DNA follows: TGTGCCAGCAGCGCCCTAGACTATGAGCAGTTCTTC.

The chain couples TRBV20-1 to TRBJ1-2; D possibly corresponds to TRBD1 (5 bases). Germline V gene data show CDR1 as DFQATT and CDR2 as SNEGSKA (reference sequence). The CDR3 is 11 amino acids. V gave up 8 bases and J gave up 8 bases, with 15 bases separating them. The CDR3 here is CSYQGDRGYTF. As DNA, the CDR3 is TGCAGTTACCAAGGGGATCGAGGCTACACCTTC.

The genes are TRBV5-6 and TRBJ2-1, with D unresolved. The germline V gene has CDR1 SGHDT and CDR2 YYEEEE. V shed 0 bases and J shed 0 bases, with 7 bases lying between them. The CDR3 contains 15 residues. CDR3 nucleotide sequence: TGTGCCAGCAGCTTGGGGCAAAGCTCCTACAATGAGCAGTTCTTC. Protein sequence: CASSLGQSSYNEQFF. Based on the CDR3 plus reference TRBV5-6 and TRBJ2-1, the full variable domain is DAGVTQSPTHLIKTRGQQVTLRCSPKSGHDTVSWYQQALGQGPQFIFQYYEEEERQRGNFPDRFSGHQFPNYSSELNVNALLLGDSALYLCASSLGQSSYNEQFFGPGTRLTVL.

The chain couples TRBV5-1 to TRBJ1-1; no definite D call. V dropped 3 bases and J dropped 2 bases, with 11 bases sitting between them. Germline CDR1 is SGHRS and CDR2 is YFSETQ. The CDR3 spans 14 residues. The CDR3 reads CASSSPTPNTEAFF. The CDR3 coding sequence is TGCGCCAGCAGCTCCCCCACACCCAACACTGAAGCTTTCTTT.

The CDR3 loop is CASSPQETYGYTF. CDR3 sequence (DNA): TGTGCCAGCTCACCACAGGAGACCTATGGCTACACCTTC. The V and J genes are TRBV18 and TRBJ1-2; D gene unclear. V lost 1 base and J lost 4, with 7 bases in between. CDR1 is KGHSH, CDR2 LQKENI, per germline. The CDR3 runs 13 residues.

The sample holds one count of this clone. The V gene is TRBV7-9, the J gene TRBJ2-1, with 13 nucleotides matching TRBD2. Germline loops: CDR1 SEHNR, CDR2 FQNEAQ (reference sequence). V was clipped by 5 bases and J by 9 bases; unmatched bases: 16. The CDR3 is made up of 18 amino acids. CDR3 sequence (DNA): TGTGCCAGCAGCATAAGGGGCCAAACTAGCGGGAGGGCCGGTGAGCAGTTCTTC. This encodes CASSIRGQTSGRAGEQFF.

The chain is built from TRBV5-8 and TRBJ2-1; 9 positions agree with TRBD1. J gave up 8 bases and V 5 bases, and 8 bases lay outside the gene matches. Per the germline V gene, CDR1 is SGHTS and CDR2 is YDEGEE. The CDR3 spans 14 residues. The CDR3 region is CASRGTGTSHEQFF. The CDR3 DNA reads TGTGCCAGCAGGGGGACAGGGACATCCCATGAGCAGTTCTTC. Full variable domain (missing parts from reference TRBV5-8 and TRBJ2-1): EAGVTQSPTHLIKTRGQQATLRCSPISGHTSVYWYQQALGLGLQFLLWYDEGEERNRGNFPPRFSGRQFPNYSSELNVNALELEDSALYLCASRGTGTSHEQFFGPGTRLTVL.

The V call is TRBV27, the J call TRBJ2-1; 10 bases are a match to TRBD2. After removal of 1 base from V and 9 bases from J, the junction contained 3 bases not matched to a gene. This CDR3 region has 14 residues. CDR1 and CDR2 (germline): MNHEY, SMNVEV (reference sequence). CDR3 sequence (DNA): TGTGCCAGCAGTTTATGGACTAGCGGAAGTGAGCAGTTCTTC. This sequence encodes CASSLWTSGSEQFF.

This chain links TRBV4-1 with TRBJ2-3; D gene uncertain. CDR1 and CDR2 (germline): MGHRA, YSYEKL. CDR3 size: 15 residues. V shed 6 bases and J shed 2 bases, with 15 bases lying between them. The CDR3 region is CASSRLRVPTDTQYF. The CDR3 DNA is TGCGCCAGCAGTCGGCTCCGGGTCCCCACAGATACGCAGTATTTT.

The rearrangement links TRBV27 to TRBJ1-5; perhaps TRBD1 as D (6 bases). This CDR3 spans 14 amino acids. Trimming shortened V by 6 bases and J by 6 bases, and 15 bases separated the two germline ends. Per germline, CDR1 MNHEY and CDR2 SMNVEV (reference sequence). The CDR3 sequence: CASSEGDNRQPQHF. The CDR3, as DNA: TGTGCCAGCAGCGAGGGGGACAATCGTCAGCCCCAGCATTTT.

The chain has TRBV11-2 and TRBJ1-1; TRBD1 is a possible D gene (5 bases). The germline V gene has CDR1 SGHAT and CDR2 FQNNGV. The CDR3 length is 13 residues. The V end was cut by 6 bases, the J end by 1 base, with 9 bases between. This chain's CDR3 is CASSKQENTEAFF. In DNA form, the CDR3 reads TGTGCCAGCAGTAAACAGGAGAACACTGAAGCTTTCTTT.

V gene TRBV10-3 combines with J gene TRBJ1-2, with 8 bases identical to TRBD1. The CDR3 has 14 amino acids. The V and J ends lost 6 bases and 4 bases, in that order; junction bases with no gene match: 7. Germline V CDR1 and CDR2: ENHRY, SYGVKD. The CDR3 here is CAISELGQGYGYTF. CDR3 DNA sequence: TGTGCCATCAGCGAATTAGGACAGGGCTATGGCTACACCTTC.